Only a few counts were recorded for the clone carrying this T cell receptor (beta chain). Its antigen is undetermined. These data belong to a study of T cell repertoires in cytomegalovirus infection. This CDR3 region has 15 residues. With V trimmed by 4 bases and J by 4 bases, 10 bases remained unmatched. Study observations and caveats: HLA-C-restricted, CMV-specific TCR beta clonotypes were dominant ex vivo. Summed frequency of public TCR beta families distinguished CMV carriers with the relevant HLA.

MiXCR, run by TCRdb on the reads, gives a single entry per CDR3 protein. The data contain about 470,000 distinct CDR3 sequences, about two fifths of them singletons. The genes are TRBV12-3 or TRBV12-4 and TRBJ2-7, with 7 bases fitting TRBD1. The specimen comprised cultured PBMCs, sampled from culture after CMV antigen stimulation. This receptor was obtained from a human donor in good health (CMV status not recorded). Some clones in this sample may be carry-over from other donors' samples. CDR3 region: CASSSPETGKYEQYF. The CDR3, as DNA: TGTGCCAGCAGTTCCCCTGAGACAGGGAAATACGAGCAGTACTTC.